This T cell receptor beta chain was sequenced for a study of naive and memory T cell subsets. General study findings and limits: Gini index rose across naive, CM, EM and EMRA in CD4 and CD8. Over 95% of naive TCR sequences appeared only once, unlike memory subsets. A few larger clonotypes appeared in naive repertoires, especially CD8, possibly memory cells re-expressing CD45RA.

This clonotype was counted only a few times. Antigen unknown. Two oligonucleotides, mixed equimolar, formed the beta constant-region primer covering TRBC1 and TRBC2. Four rounds of PCR amplified the ligated cDNA using nested alpha and beta constant-region primers plus SP2. Ligation attached a single-stranded oligonucleotide with a 12-nucleotide UMI and the SP2 primer to the cDNA 3' end. TCRdb re-called the UMI-ligation and nested PCR reads through MiXCR, storing one row per CDR3 protein. The sample lists about 90,000 distinct CDR3 sequences, approximately 11% occurring once. V gave up 5 bases and J gave up 0 bases, with 9 bases separating them. The CDR3 covers 13 residues. Looked up from germline, CDR1 is DFQATT and CDR2 is SNEGSKA (reference sequence). Cells stained for CD3, CD4, CD8, CD45RA and CD27 were sorted into four subsets.

The rearrangement links TRBV20-1 to TRBJ2-3, with a weak D call TRBD2 (6 bases). This clonotype originated in a human donor in good health. Sequenced: naive CD4+ T cells from blood. The CDR3 spells CSASGTSTDTQYF. As DNA, the CDR3 is TGCAGTGCTTCCGGGACTAGCACAGATACGCAGTATTTT.